Listed here are 29 T cell receptor beta chains from one sample, sequenced in a study of T cell responses to AZD1222 COVID-19 vaccine. Using immunoSEQ multiplex PCR, the repertoire was profiled, and TCRdb retains in-frame clones only, with some absent. The sample lists around 150,000 clones, about 93% occurring once. The specimen was peripheral blood, collected on day 0 of AZD1222 vaccination. The source of these receptors is an adult in good health.

The V call is TRBV6-1, the J call TRBJ2-5; D tentatively reads TRBD1 or TRBD2 (5 bases each). Trimming pared 2 bases from V and 7 bases from J, leaving 20 bases between. Germline V gives CDR1 MNHNS, CDR2 SASEGT. The CDR3 contains 16 residues. The CDR3 DNA follows: TGTGCCAGCAGTGAACTCGGTGGGGGACCATTAGGGACCCAGTACTTC. It encodes CASSELGGGPLGTQYF.

This sequence joins TRBV4-1 and TRBJ2-1, with TRBD1 matching 10 bases. The J segment lost 3 bases and the V segment lost 2 bases, leaving 4 bases of the junction unmatched. In germline, CDR1 is MGHRA, CDR2 YSYEKL. CDR3 length: 16 amino acids. In DNA, the CDR3 is TGCGCCAGCAGCCAATCCGGGACAGGGGTCTACAATGAGCAGTTCTTC. Residues: CASSQSGTGVYNEQFF.

The rearrangement joins TRBV10-3 to TRBJ1-2, with a weak D call TRBD1 (5 bases). CDR3 length equals 13 residues. V gave up 5 bases and J gave up 3 bases, with 10 bases separating them. CDR1 and CDR2 (germline): ENHRY, SYGVKD. The CDR3 DNA follows: TGTGCCATCAGTATCCAGGGTCACTATGGCTACACCTTC. It is translated as CAISIQGHYGYTF.

This chain uses TRBV9 with TRBJ2-7, with 8 bases that match TRBD2. This CDR3 is 16 amino acids long. CDR1 and CDR2 from the germline V gene are SGDLS and YYNGEE. With 0 bases clipped from V and 1 base from J, the junction kept 6 bases outside the gene matches. CDR3 residues: CASSVGGGGRSYEQYF. The CDR3 bases are TGTGCCAGCAGCGTAGGGGGCGGCGGGAGGTCCTACGAGCAGTACTTC.

The V call is TRBV13, the J call TRBJ2-3; no clear D. The CDR3 has 13 residues. Germline CDR1 and CDR2: PRHDT and FYEKMQ (reference sequence). The V end was cut by 0 bases, the J end by 6 bases, with 7 bases between. This chain's CDR3 is CASSLGRSDTQYF. Written as DNA, the CDR3 is TGTGCCAGCAGCTTAGGCCGCTCCGATACGCAGTATTTT.

The chain joins TRBV13 to TRBJ2-2; D is perhaps TRBD1 (5 bases). Trimming cost V 2 bases and J 2 bases, with 9 bases left between them. This CDR3 comprises 15 residues. The germline gives CDR1 PRHDT, CDR2 FYEKMQ (reference sequence). CDR3 DNA: TGTGCCAGCAGCTTACCACAGGTTAACACCGGGGAGCTGTTTTTT. Protein: CASSLPQVNTGELFF. The full variable domain, in which reference TRBV13 and TRBJ2-2 provide the parts outside the CDR3, is AAGVIQSPRHLIKEKRETATLKCYPIPRHDTVYWYQQGPGQDPQFLISFYEKMQSDKGSIPDRFSAQQFSDYHSELNMSSLELGDSALYFCASSLPQVNTGELFFGEGSRLTVL.

The rearrangement links TRBV7-2 to TRBJ1-4; 7 nucleotides line up with TRBD1. Germline CDR1 reads SGHTA; CDR2 reads FQGNSA. This CDR3 spans 14 amino acids. The V gene end was trimmed by 5 bases and the J gene end by 7 bases; junction bases not matched to a gene: 7. The CDR3 region is CASSMTGKGEKLFF. The CDR3 coding sequence is TGTGCCAGCAGCATGACAGGGAAGGGTGAAAAACTGTTTTTT.

DNA of the CDR3: TGTGCCACCAGCAGAGACAGGGCCTTGGGCACTGAAGCTTTCTTT. The encoded protein is CATSRDRALGTEAFF. The rearrangement links TRBV15 to TRBJ1-1; weak D call: TRBD1 (5 bases). The V end was cut by 0 bases, the J end by 4 bases, with 12 bases between. There are 15 residues in the CDR3. Germline assignment: CDR1 LNHNV and CDR2 YYDKDF (reference sequence). The variable domain in full, completed from reference TRBV15 and TRBJ1-1, reads DAMVIQNPRYQVTQFGKPVTLSCSQTLNHNVMYWYQQKSSQAPKLLFHYYDKDFNNEADTPDNFQSRRPNTSFCFLDIRSPGLGDTAMYLCATSRDRALGTEAFFGQGTRLTVV.

V usage is TRBV18 and J usage is TRBJ1-2; D gene ambiguous. Trimming removed 0 bases at V and 0 bases at J, with 11 bases between. The CDR3 sequence is 16 residues long. Germline V gene data show CDR1 as KGHSH and CDR2 as LQKENI. CDR3 sequence: CASSPPARASNYGYTF. The CDR3 DNA follows: TGTGCCAGCTCACCACCGGCCAGAGCCTCTAACTATGGCTACACCTTC.

V gene TRBV19 combines with J gene TRBJ1-2, with no clear D. The CDR3 contains 12 residues. Per germline, CDR1 LNHDA and CDR2 SQIVND (reference sequence). The ends were cut back, 6 bases at V and 4 bases at J, with 9 bases in the middle. CDR3 loop: CASSRALYGYTF. In DNA form, the CDR3 reads TGTGCCAGTAGCCGGGCCCTCTATGGCTACACCTTC.

The genes are TRBV5-6 and TRBJ2-7, with D perhaps matching TRBD2 (7 bases). The CDR3 is made up of 16 amino acids. Germline CDR1 is SGHDT and CDR2 is YYEEEE. V was pared by 4 bases and J by 1 base, with 18 bases between. CDR3 in DNA: TGTGCCAGCAGCCCCGTAGGCGGGGGCGCGTCCTACGAGCAGTACTTC. This translates into CASSPVGGGASYEQYF.

J is TRBJ2-3 and V is TRBV9; possible D gene TRBD2, 5 bases. Trimming stripped 4 bases from V and 0 bases from J, with 12 bases between. The CDR3 covers 15 residues. Germline-derived CDR1 and CDR2 are SGDLS and YYNGEE. The CDR3 DNA is TGTGCCAGCAGCTCCCGCGGCGGGAGCACAGATACGCAGTATTTT. Its translation is CASSSRGGSTDTQYF.

The V call is TRBV12-5, the J call TRBJ2-3; D is perhaps TRBD1 (6 bases). V dropped 5 bases and J dropped 0 bases, with 12 bases sitting between them. Germline values: CDR1 LGHNT, CDR2 FRNRAP. The CDR3 totals 15 residues. CDR3 sequence (DNA): TGTGCTAGTGGTCCAGGGACATCTAGCACAGATACGCAGTATTTT. Its translation is CASGPGTSSTDTQYF.

The J gene is TRBJ1-5, the V gene TRBV2; D is undetermined. Germline V gives CDR1 SNHLY, CDR2 FYNNEI. CDR3 length: 14 amino acids. V was cut by 0 bases and J by 5 bases, with 8 bases left in between. This chain's CDR3 is CASSEASRDQPQHF. The CDR3 DNA is TGTGCCAGCAGTGAAGCGTCCCGGGATCAGCCCCAGCATTTT.

The rearrangement joins TRBV10-3 to TRBJ1-5; no clear D gene. Germline CDR1 reads ENHRY; CDR2 reads SYGVKD. Between the trimmed V and J ends, which lost 11 bases and 2 bases, there was a span of 16 bases. The CDR3 is made up of 14 amino acids. This CDR3 is CASREGNGNQPQHF. CDR3 coding DNA: TGTGCCTCGAGGGAGGGTAATGGCAATCAGCCCCAGCATTTT.

This chain links TRBV30 with TRBJ1-6, with a possible D match to TRBD1 (6 bases). Germline V gene lookup returns CDR1 GTSNPN and CDR2 SVGIG (reference sequence). Trimming removed 2 bases from V and 9 bases from J, with 11 bases in between. This CDR3 comprises 13 residues. The CDR3 is CAWSWGGSSPLHF. The CDR3 bases are TGTGCCTGGAGTTGGGGGGGCAGTTCACCCCTCCACTTT. Filled out from reference TRBV30 and TRBJ1-6, the complete variable domain reads SQTIHQWPATLVQPVGSPLSLECTVEGTSNPNLYWYRQAAGRGLQLLFYSVGIGQISSEVPQNLSASRPQDRQFILSSKKLLLSDSGFYLCAWSWGGSSPLHFGNGTRLTVT.

The genes are TRBV5-1 and TRBJ2-7; 9 bases match TRBD2. In germline, CDR1 is SGHRS, CDR2 YFSETQ. V lost 1 base to trimming and J lost 11 bases; unmatched junction nucleotides: 10. The CDR3 contains 14 residues. CDR3 sequence (DNA): TGCGCCAGCAGCTTGTTGGTAGCGGGAGCTGCGAAGTACTTC. Encoded protein: CASSLLVAGAAKYF.

The chain couples TRBV28 to TRBJ1-1; 7 nucleotides align to TRBD1. This CDR3 comprises 14 residues. Trimming at V came to 3 bases and at J to 1 base, leaving 2 bases not matched to a gene. The germline CDR1 and CDR2 sequences are MDHEN and SYDVKM. CDR3 residues: CASSLGQSNTEAFF. DNA for the CDR3: TGTGCCAGCAGTTTGGGACAGTCGAACACTGAAGCTTTCTTT.

The V gene is TRBV6-2 or TRBV6-3, the J gene TRBJ1-2, with D possibly being TRBD1 (6 bases). Germline CDR1 reads MNHEY; CDR2 reads SVGEGT. Deletions cut 6 bases from V and 2 bases from J, with 16 bases between. This CDR3 contains 15 residues. The CDR3 here is CASSPRGGLNYGYTF. In DNA, the CDR3 is TGTGCCAGCAGCCCCCGTGGGGGGCTGAACTATGGCTACACCTTC.

This clone appeared a single time. The chain is built from TRBV7-2 and TRBJ2-3; no firm D call. CDR3 length: 14 amino acids. V shed 2 bases and J shed 6 bases, with 12 bases lying between them. Per the germline V gene, CDR1 is SGHTA and CDR2 is FQGNSA. The chain's CDR3 is CASSLSLGQDTQYF. The CDR3 nucleotides read TGTGCCAGCAGCTTAAGTCTCGGCCAGGATACGCAGTATTTT.

This clone was counted a single time. The J gene is TRBJ1-4, the V gene TRBV10-3; 9 nucleotides line up with TRBD1. Germline-derived CDR1 and CDR2 are ENHRY and SYGVKD. J was trimmed by 8 bases and V by 5 bases; bases with no gene match: 6. This CDR3 is built from 14 residues. CDR3 in DNA: TGTGCCATCAGTCAGACAGGGGGGGGAGAAAAACTGTTTTTT. This gives the protein CAISQTGGGEKLFF.

The V gene is TRBV7-2, the J gene TRBJ1-6, with D unclear. The CDR3 is 13 residues long. The germline V and J ends were trimmed by 1 base and 11 bases, with 9 bases remaining between them. The V gene's germline CDR1 is SGHTA and CDR2 FQGNSA. The CDR3 DNA sequence: TGTGCCAGCAGCTTAGGTGGGGTCCCACCCCTCCACTTT. Translation: CASSLGGVPPLHF.

This CDR3 reads CASSLQGLAGAFSGELFF. Written as DNA, the CDR3 is TGTGCCAGCAGCTTACAGGGACTAGCGGGAGCCTTTAGCGGGGAGCTGTTTTTT. The rearrangement links TRBV7-8 to TRBJ2-2, with TRBD2 identical over 14 bases. Looked up from germline, CDR1 is SGHVS and CDR2 is FQNEAQ. CDR3 size: 18 residues. V dropped 2 bases and J dropped 7; count of bases not matched to a gene: 9. Full variable domain (rest looked up from reference TRBV7-8 and TRBJ2-2): GAGVSQSPRYKVAKRGQDVALRCDPISGHVSLFWYQQALGQGPEFLTYFQNEAQLDKSGLPSDRFFAERPEGSVSTLKIQRTQQEDSAVYLCASSLQGLAGAFSGELFFGEGSRLTVL.

This clone was detected only once. Different DNA sequences within this sample yield the same CDR3. This chain joins TRBV27 and TRBJ1-1; D gene unclear. The germline V gene encodes CDR1 MNHEY and CDR2 SMNVEV (reference sequence). V was pared by 3 bases and J by 5 bases, with 10 bases between. This CDR3 has 13 amino acids. This chain's CDR3 is CASSFVGETEAFF. The CDR3 nucleotides are TGTGCCAGCAGTTTCGTTGGGGAGACTGAAGCTTTCTTT.

The rearrangement links TRBV19 to TRBJ1-2; no definite D call. Germline V CDR1 and CDR2: LNHDA, SQIVND (reference sequence). Trimming cost V 7 bases and J 1 base, with 7 bases left between them. The CDR3 totals 12 residues. The CDR3 DNA sequence: TGTGCCAGTAAACACGTTAACTATGGCTACACCTTC. It yields the protein CASKHVNYGYTF.

In its sample, this clone was seen once. The chain uses TRBV5-5 and TRBJ2-5; D gene unclear. Germline V gives CDR1 SGHKS, CDR2 YYEKEE (reference sequence). V was trimmed by 4 bases and J by 9 bases, leaving 19 bases between them. CDR3 length equals 14 residues. The CDR3 sequence: CASSPPALLGPQYF. The CDR3 DNA reads as TGTGCCAGCAGCCCACCGGCCCTTCTCGGCCCCCAGTACTTC.

This rearrangement joins TRBV9 to TRBJ1-3, with D hard to call. The V and J ends lost 4 bases and 0 bases respectively, with 8 bases between them. The CDR3 extends over 14 amino acids. CDR1 is SGDLS and CDR2 is YYNGEE in the germline V gene. CDR3 sequence reads: CASSLHYSGNTIYF. The DNA for the CDR3 is TGTGCCAGCAGCCTCCACTACTCTGGAAACACCATATATTTT.

In its sample, this clone was seen once. This chain joins TRBV6-5 and TRBJ2-3; TRBD2 matches at 7 bases. The germline gives CDR1 MNHEY, CDR2 SVGAGI. The CDR3 consists of 16 residues. The trim removed 0 bases at V and 0 bases at J, leaving 3 bases unmatched. In nucleotides, the CDR3 is TGTGCCAGCAGTTACTCAGGTAGCGGGAGCACAGATACGCAGTATTTT. This translates into CASSYSGSGSTDTQYF.

V is TRBV20-1 and J is TRBJ2-1; D remains unclear. The length of the CDR3 is 16 residues. The V gene lost 3 bases and the J gene lost 0 bases, with 15 bases spanning the gap. The germline V gene has CDR1 DFQATT and CDR2 SNEGSKA (reference sequence). The CDR3 reads CSASRMGVSSYNEQFF. CDR3 nucleotide sequence: TGCAGTGCTAGTAGAATGGGCGTAAGCTCCTACAATGAGCAGTTCTTC.